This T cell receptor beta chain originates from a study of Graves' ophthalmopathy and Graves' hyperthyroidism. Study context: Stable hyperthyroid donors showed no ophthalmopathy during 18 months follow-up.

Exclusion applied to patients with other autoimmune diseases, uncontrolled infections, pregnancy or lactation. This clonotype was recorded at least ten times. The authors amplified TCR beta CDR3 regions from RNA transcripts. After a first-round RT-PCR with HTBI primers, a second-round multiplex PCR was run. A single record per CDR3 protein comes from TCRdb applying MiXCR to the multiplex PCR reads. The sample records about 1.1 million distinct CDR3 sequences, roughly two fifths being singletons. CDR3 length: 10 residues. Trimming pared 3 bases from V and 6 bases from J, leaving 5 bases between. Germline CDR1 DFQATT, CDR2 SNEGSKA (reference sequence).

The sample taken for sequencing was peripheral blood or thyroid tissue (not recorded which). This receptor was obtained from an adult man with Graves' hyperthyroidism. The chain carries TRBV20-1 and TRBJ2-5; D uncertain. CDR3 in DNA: TGCAGTGCTAGGGTAAAGACCCAGTACTTC. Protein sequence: CSARVKTQYF.